This paragraph covers one TCR beta chain sequence. The method was immunoSEQ multiplex PCR; TCRdb's version includes in-frame clones alone and lacks a portion of them. The top ten clones hold approximately 2.5% of a sample with about 150,000 clones, roughly 90% of them seen once. This sample was taken from a study of blood T cell repertoires in COVID-19. Germline V gene data show CDR1 as SEHNR and CDR2 as FQNEAQ (reference sequence). The CDR3 is made up of 15 amino acids. Deletions cut 1 base from V and 5 bases from J, with 14 bases between. This TCR was recovered from a human donor with COVID-19, enrolled during active disease. The donor label of this sample is uncertain. V is TRBV7-9 and J is TRBJ1-2; D is undetermined. Sequenced: peripheral blood. The CDR3 loop is CASSLGPGGGYGYTF. DNA for the CDR3: TGTGCCAGCAGCTTAGGCCCAGGCGGAGGGTATGGCTACACCTTC.